These T cell receptor beta chains were read from a single sample in a study of cytomegalovirus exposure and HLA in healthy donors. Using immunoSEQ multiplex PCR, the repertoire was profiled, and TCRdb retains in-frame clones only, with some absent. The repertoire holds under 200,000 clones, with 75% as singletons. Sequencing was performed on PBMCs. Every receptor here comes from a male donor in good health and CMV-seronegative. CDR3s include the opening cysteine and the closing phenylalanine or tryptophan. D genes are given only for firm matches. The size field is filled for only some rows; it gives once, few, many or a size class.

abundance,j_gene,v_gene,d_gene,CDR3aa,CDR3nt
.,TRBJ2-1,TRBV7-3,TRBD2,CASSRGTSGRGYNEQFF,TGTGCCAGCAGCCGAGGGACTAGCGGGAGAGGCTACAATGAGCAGTTCTTC
once,TRBJ2-2,TRBV19,.,CASSLAAHTGELFF,TGTGCCAGTAGTCTCGCGGCTCACACCGGGGAGCTGTTTTTT
.,TRBJ1-5,TRBV19,TRBD1,CASSMLGQGEQPQHF,TGTGCCAGTAGTATGCTGGGACAGGGTGAGCAGCCCCAGCATTTT
.,TRBJ2-1,TRBV2,TRBD2,CASRFSGGANEQFF,TGTGCCAGCAGGTTTAGCGGGGGGGCCAATGAGCAGTTCTTC
few,TRBJ2-7,TRBV15,TRBD1,CATSRQGDEQYF,TGTGCCACCAGCCGACAGGGAGACGAGCAGTACTTC
.,TRBJ2-1,TRBV5-1,TRBD2,CASSLDSGSHNEQFF,TGCGCCAGCAGCTTGGATAGCGGGAGCCACAATGAGCAGTTCTTC
.,TRBJ1-1,TRBV5-8,.,CASSRGVVAFF,TGTGCCAGCAGCCGGGGGGTCGTGGCTTTCTTT
.,TRBJ2-3,TRBV4-3,TRBD1,CASSQGQYTDTQYF,TGCGCCAGCAGCCAGGGACAGTACACAGATACGCAGTATTTT
.,TRBJ2-3,TRBV5-5,.,CASSLKQAQGGGTQYF,TGTGCCAGCAGCTTGAAGCAGGCCCAAGGGGGGGGTACGCAGTATTTT
.,TRBJ2-7,TRBV7-3,TRBD1,CASSPSGTGSYEQYF,TGTGCCAGCAGCCCATCCGGGACAGGGTCCTACGAGCAGTACTTC
once,TRBJ2-5,TRBV6-5,TRBD2,CASSYSRAGGGETQYF,TGTGCCAGCAGTTACTCCAGAGCGGGGGGAGGGGAGACCCAGTACTTC
.,TRBJ2-3,TRBV27,.,CASSARLDTQYF,TGTGCCAGCAGTGCCCGACTAGATACGCAGTATTTT
once,TRBJ2-2,TRBV7-9,TRBD2,CASSPVIGVAGTNTGELFF,TGTGCCAGCAGCCCGGTCATCGGGGTAGCGGGGACGAACACCGGGGAGCTGTTTTTT
once,TRBJ2-7,TRBV19,TRBD1,CASSFNGGQGGTYEQYF,TGTGCCAGTAGTTTCAACGGGGGACAGGGAGGGACCTACGAGCAGTACTTC
.,TRBJ1-5,TRBV5-8,.,CASSLGQTSNQPQHF,TGTGCCAGCAGCTTGGGACAAACTAGCAATCAGCCCCAGCATTTT
.,TRBJ1-2,TRBV5-1,.,CASSLAGGYTF,TGCGCCAGCAGCTTGGCGGGTGGCTACACCTTC
.,TRBJ2-5,TRBV15,TRBD1,CATSRDRGGETQYF,TGTGCCACCAGCCGGGACAGGGGCGGAGAGACCCAGTACTTC
.,TRBJ2-2,TRBV12-5,.,CASGTGNTGELFF,TGTGCTAGTGGTACAGGGAACACCGGGGAGCTGTTTTTT
few,TRBJ2-2,TRBV11-2,TRBD2,CASSPIAGGRTGELFF,TGTGCCAGCAGCCCAATAGCGGGAGGGCGGACCGGGGAGCTGTTTTTT
.,TRBJ2-7,TRBV7-2,TRBD1,CASSLTRDSLTDEQYF,TGTGCCAGCAGCTTGACCCGGGACAGTTTAACGGACGAGCAGTACTTC
.,TRBJ1-1,TRBV28,TRBD1,CASSLGPGQGAFKAFF,TGTGCCAGCAGTTTAGGGCCGGGACAGGGGGCTTTCAAAGCTTTCTTT
.,TRBJ1-4,TRBV11-2,.,CASSLSDSHEKLFF,TGTGCCAGCAGCTTATCTGACAGCCATGAAAAACTGTTTTTT
.,TRBJ2-1,TRBV28,.,CASSSLSEGLNEQFF,TGTGCCAGCAGTTCCCTCTCGGAGGGTCTGAATGAGCAGTTCTTC
.,TRBJ2-5,TRBV5-1,TRBD2,CASSGAGALQETQYF,TGCGCCAGCAGTGGAGCGGGAGCCTTACAAGAGACCCAGTACTTC
.,TRBJ1-6,TRBV2,TRBD1,CASAPGQPNSPLHF,TGTGCCAGCGCCCCGGGACAGCCTAATTCACCCCTCCACTTT
few,TRBJ1-6,TRBV5-1,.,CASSLEGNSGSPLHF,TGCGCCAGCAGCTTGGAAGGCAACTCCGGGTCACCCCTCCACTTT
.,TRBJ2-1,TRBV4-1,.,CASSLTPSGGINEQFF,TGCGCCAGCAGTCTTACCCCATCGGGGGGCATCAATGAGCAGTTCTTC
.,TRBJ1-1,TRBV2,.,CASKGGVWNTEAFF,TGTGCCAGCAAGGGCGGGGTCTGGAACACTGAAGCTTTCTTT
.,TRBJ2-5,TRBV5-1,TRBD1,CASGETGTGGETQYF,TGCGCCAGCGGCGAGACCGGGACAGGTGGGGAGACCCAGTACTTC
.,TRBJ1-4,TRBV4-1,TRBD1,CASSPRTGGNEKLFF,TGCGCCAGCAGCCCCCGGACAGGAGGAAATGAAAAACTGTTTTTT
once,TRBJ2-5,TRBV15,.,CATSREGTQETQYF,TGTGCCACCAGCAGGGAGGGAACCCAAGAGACCCAGTACTTC
.,TRBJ2-3,TRBV4-3,TRBD2,CASSASGRGTDTQYF,TGCGCCAGCAGCGCTAGCGGGAGGGGAACAGATACGCAGTATTTT
.,TRBJ2-3,TRBV6-4,TRBD2,CASSEGLGPTDTQYF,TGTGCCAGCAGTGAAGGACTAGGCCCCACAGATACGCAGTATTTT
.,TRBJ2-7,TRBV30,.,CAWSVAGYYEQYF,TGTGCCTGGAGTGTAGCAGGGTACTACGAGCAGTACTTC
.,TRBJ1-4,TRBV5-1,TRBD1,CASSADRATNEKLFF,TGCGCCAGCAGCGCCGACAGGGCAACTAATGAAAAACTGTTTTTT
.,TRBJ2-7,TRBV7-2,TRBD2,CASRSSGSKGEQYF,TGTGCCAGCAGATCTAGCGGGAGCAAGGGCGAGCAGTACTTC
.,TRBJ2-3,TRBV19,.,CASKTGLHTDTQYF,TGTGCCAGTAAGACAGGACTCCACACAGATACGCAGTATTTT
.,TRBJ2-7,TRBV7-2,.,CASSLGWSSYEQYF,TGTGCCAGCAGCTTAGGGTGGAGCTCCTACGAGCAGTACTTC
.,TRBJ2-1,TRBV6-5,TRBD2,CASSYRTSGSTNEQFF,TGTGCCAGCAGTTACCGGACTAGCGGGAGCACCAATGAGCAGTTCTTC
.,TRBJ1-1,TRBV6-5,.,CASSYSKTGKNTEAFF,TGTGCCAGCAGTTACTCGAAGACAGGAAAGAACACTGAAGCTTTCTTT
few,TRBJ1-4,TRBV19,.,CASQRQDEKLFF,TGTGCCAGTCAGAGACAGGACGAAAAACTGTTTTTT
.,TRBJ2-7,TRBV5-1,TRBD2,CASSTGLVLRYF,TGCGCCAGCAGCACGGGACTAGTTCTTAGGTACTTC
few,TRBJ1-6,TRBV7-3,.,CASSNTGGNSPLHF,TGTGCCAGCAGCAACACAGGTGGCAATTCACCCCTCCACTTT
.,TRBJ2-5,TRBV5-1,TRBD1,CASSPGTGGGQETQYF,TGCGCCAGCAGCCCTGGGACAGGGGGAGGGCAAGAGACCCAGTACTTC
.,TRBJ2-5,TRBV5-1,.,CASSLRSETQYF,TGCGCCAGCAGCCTCAGGTCGGAGACCCAGTACTTC
.,TRBJ2-1,TRBV29-1,TRBD2,CSVGVSGVQSYNEQFF,TGCAGCGTTGGGGTTAGCGGGGTTCAATCCTACAATGAGCAGTTCTTC
.,TRBJ2-5,TRBV13,TRBD2,CASSLGDGTSGIQETQYF,TGTGCCAGCAGCTTAGGGGACGGGACTAGCGGGATTCAAGAGACCCAGTACTTC
.,TRBJ1-1,TRBV6-5,.,CASSDAGRATEAFF,TGTGCCAGCAGTGATGCCGGGAGGGCCACTGAAGCTTTCTTT
few,TRBJ2-1,TRBV7-3,TRBD2,CASSARPTSGKQFF,TGTGCCAGCAGCGCAAGACCGACTAGCGGAAAGCAGTTCTTC
.,TRBJ2-1,TRBV28,.,CASSSPSESRVWNEQFF,TGTGCCAGCAGTTCACCTAGCGAAAGTCGCGTATGGAATGAGCAGTTCTTC
many,TRBJ1-2,TRBV7-9,.,CASSLAVLGATNYGYTF,TGTGCCAGCAGCTTAGCGGTGCTGGGGGCGACTAACTATGGCTACACCTTC
once,TRBJ2-7,TRBV7-2,TRBD2,CASSLGGLAGAEQYF,TGTGCCAGCAGCTTAGGCGGACTAGCGGGAGCCGAGCAGTACTTC
.,TRBJ2-7,TRBV6-1,TRBD1,CASSEELGQGAYEQYF,TGTGCCAGCAGTGAAGAGCTGGGACAGGGCGCCTACGAGCAGTACTTC
few,TRBJ2-6,TRBV11-3,TRBD2,CASSERGAGANVLTF,TGTGCCAGCAGCGAGCGGGGTGCTGGGGCCAACGTCCTGACTTTC
once,TRBJ2-3,TRBV7-9,TRBD1,CASSYTGGETDTQYF,TGTGCCAGCAGCTATACAGGGGGCGAGACAGATACGCAGTATTTT
.,TRBJ2-1,TRBV4-3,TRBD2,CASSQVPGGVYNEQFF,TGCGCCAGCAGCCAAGTCCCGGGGGGTGTCTACAATGAGCAGTTCTTC
.,TRBJ2-1,TRBV11-3,TRBD1,CASSLGTGGHEQFF,TGTGCCAGCAGCTTAGGGACAGGGGGTCATGAGCAGTTCTTC
few,TRBJ2-5,TRBV27,TRBD1,CASSSWGQGARETQYF,TGTGCCAGCAGTTCCTGGGGCCAGGGGGCAAGAGAGACCCAGTACTTC
.,TRBJ2-1,TRBV6-6,TRBD2,CASSTRLAADNEQFF,TGTGCCAGCAGTACCAGGCTAGCGGCAGACAATGAGCAGTTCTTC